The next 6 T cell receptor beta chains were all read from a single sample in a study of Graves' ophthalmopathy and Graves' hyperthyroidism. RNA served as the template for amplifying TCR beta CDR3 regions. HTBI primers primed a first-round RT-PCR, and a second-round multiplex PCR followed. TCRdb re-called the multiplex PCR reads with MiXCR, one entry per CDR3 protein. The data show hundreds of thousands of distinct CDR3 sequences, with 20% to 25% seen just once and about 46% held by the top ten. The sequencing sample was made of peripheral blood. These receptors were obtained from a woman aged 50 to 60 with Graves' ophthalmopathy.

This clonotype has a count of ten or more. The chain employs TRBV30 and TRBJ2-7; TRBD1 matches 9 bases. Germline V gene sequence: CDR1 GTSNPN, CDR2 SVGIG (reference sequence). This CDR3 comprises 15 residues. Unmatched junction bases numbered 10, after V lost 4 bases and J lost 3 bases. Here the CDR3 DNA reads TGTGCCTGGAAAACCCCGGGACAGGGTTTCTACGAGCAGTACTTC. Encoded protein: CAWKTPGQGFYEQYF.

The J gene is TRBJ1-1, the V gene TRBV12-3 or TRBV12-4; the D is unclear. V lost 4 bases and J lost 10, with 13 bases in between. The length of the CDR3 is 12 residues. Here the CDR3 reads CASSSSKGSAFF. As DNA, the CDR3 is TGTGCCAGCAGTTCCTCTAAGGGATCAGCTTTCTTT.

This clonotype has ten or more counts. The rearrangement joins TRBV2 to TRBJ2-5, with TRBD2 matching over 10 bases. The germline V gene has CDR1 SNHLY and CDR2 FYNNEI. V lost 7 bases, J lost 4 bases, and 9 bases stayed unmatched. This CDR3 is 15 amino acids long. CDR3 amino acids: CASNVASGSVETQYF. In DNA, the CDR3 is TGTGCCAGCAACGTGGCTAGCGGGAGCGTAGAGACCCAGTACTTC.

This clonotype was detected many times. The chain employs TRBV7-2 and TRBJ2-7; D is possibly TRBD2 (5 bases). The CDR3 is 12 amino acids. Germline CDR1 SGHTA, CDR2 FQGNSA. V dropped 2 bases and J dropped 3 bases, with 5 bases sitting between them. CDR3 sequence (DNA): TGTGCCAGCAGCTTAAGCGGCTACGAGCAGTACTTC. Translation: CASSLSGYEQYF.

This clonotype was detected many times. The chain carries TRBV20-1 and TRBJ2-5; 9 nucleotides agree with TRBD2. In germline, CDR1 is DFQATT, CDR2 SNEGSKA (reference sequence). V lost 3 bases and J lost 2; bases outside the gene matches: 10. The CDR3 covers 16 residues. CDR3 sequence: CSARILAGTLQETQYF. The CDR3 region has the DNA TGCAGTGCTAGGATCCTAGCGGGGACGCTACAAGAGACCCAGTACTTC.

In its sample, this clonotype was seen many times. This chain uses TRBV20-1 with TRBJ2-7; D perhaps matches TRBD2 (6 bases). CDR1 is DFQATT and CDR2 is SNEGSKA in the germline V gene (reference sequence). The CDR3 is 14 residues long. V lost 0 bases, J lost 3 bases, and 12 bases lay in between. As DNA, the CDR3 is TGCAGTGCTAGAGATGTTGGGGAGGACTACGAGCAGTACTTC. As protein: CSARDVGEDYEQYF.